This T cell receptor beta chain emerged from a study of Graves' ophthalmopathy and Graves' hyperthyroidism. Study-level results: A classifier, a 13-signature model, separated ophthalmopathy from stable hyperthyroidism with nearly 90% sensitivity and over 70% specificity.

As to this clonotype: Its antigen is currently unknown.

The V and J ends lost 2 bases and 0 bases respectively, with 11 bases between them. The CDR3 is 15 residues long. In germline, CDR1 is MNHNS, CDR2 SASEGT. Amplification from RNA transcripts yielded the TCR beta CDR3 regions. Following a first-round RT-PCR that used HTBI primers, a second-round multiplex PCR was carried out. Each CDR3 protein gets one entry after TCRdb re-called the multiplex PCR reads with MiXCR. This sample has about 740,000 distinct CDR3 sequences, with roughly two fifths found just once. V gene TRBV6-1 combines with J gene TRBJ2-7; D is uncertain. The sequenced sample was peripheral blood. This sequence originates from an adult man with Graves' ophthalmopathy. The CDR3 bases are TGTGCCAGCAGTGAAAGGGCGGCAGACTCCTACGAGCAGTACTTC. Translating gives CASSERAADSYEQYF.